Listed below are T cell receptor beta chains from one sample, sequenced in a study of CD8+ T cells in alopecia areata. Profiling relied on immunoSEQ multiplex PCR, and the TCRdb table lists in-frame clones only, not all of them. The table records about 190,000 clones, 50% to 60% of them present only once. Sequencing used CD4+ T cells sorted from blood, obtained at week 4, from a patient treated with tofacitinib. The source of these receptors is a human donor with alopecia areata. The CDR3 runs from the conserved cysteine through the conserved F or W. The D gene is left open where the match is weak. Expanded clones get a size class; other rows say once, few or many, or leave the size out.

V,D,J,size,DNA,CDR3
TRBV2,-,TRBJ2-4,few,TGTGCCAGCAGGCCGGAAGCTATAGCCAAAAACATTCAGTACTTC,CASRPEAIAKNIQYF
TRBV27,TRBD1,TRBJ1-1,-,TGTGCCAGCAGTTTAATTGGGACAGGGCCTACTGAAGCTTTCTTT,CASSLIGTGPTEAFF
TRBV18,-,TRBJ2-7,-,TGTGCCAGCTCGCCGAACAGGGATCTCGAGCAGTACTTC,CASSPNRDLEQYF
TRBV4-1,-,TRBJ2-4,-,TGCGCCAGCGGGGGTGTCGGGACCGCCATAGCCAAAAACATTCAGTACTTC,CASGGVGTAIAKNIQYF
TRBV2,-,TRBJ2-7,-,TGTGCCAGCAGTGATGGGTGGGCCTCCTACGAGCAGTACTTC,CASSDGWASYEQYF
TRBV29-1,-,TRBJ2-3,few,TGCAGCGTTGTTCAGGCCTCGGATACGCAGTATTTT,CSVVQASDTQYF
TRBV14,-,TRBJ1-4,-,TGTGCCAGCAGCCAGAGGGCAGGGGCATGGGAAAAACTGTTTTTT,CASSQRAGAWEKLFF
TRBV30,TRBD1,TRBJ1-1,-,TGTGCCTGGGGTCGACAGGGGATCGCTGAAGCTTTCTTT,CAWGRQGIAEAFF
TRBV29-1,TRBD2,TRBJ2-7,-,TGCAGCGTCGCCCTAGCGGCCTCCTACGAGCAGTACTTC,CSVALAASYEQYF
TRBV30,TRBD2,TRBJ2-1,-,TGTGCCTGGAGGGGCGGGAGATACTACAATGAGCAGTTCTTC,CAWRGGRYYNEQFF
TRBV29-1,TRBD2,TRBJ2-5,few,TGCAGCGTTGGGACTAGCGAAGAGACCCAGTACTTC,CSVGTSEETQYF
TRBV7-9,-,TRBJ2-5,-,TGTGCCAGCAGCTTATTGGAGACCCAGTACTTC,CASSLLETQYF
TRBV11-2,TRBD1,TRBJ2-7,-,TGTGCCAGCAGCTGGGGTTGGGACAGGGGTTACGAGCAGTACTTC,CASSWGWDRGYEQYF
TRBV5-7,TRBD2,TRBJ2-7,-,TGTGCCAGCAGCCCGGGACTAGCGGGAAGCTACGAGCAGTACTTC,CASSPGLAGSYEQYF
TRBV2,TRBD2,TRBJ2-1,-,TGTGCCAGCAGTGTTTCGTCACTAGCGGATGGAACTTACAATGAGCAGTTCTTC,CASSVSSLADGTYNEQFF
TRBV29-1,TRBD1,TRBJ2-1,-,TGCAGCGTTTCCGGGACAGGCGTTAATGAGCAGTTCTTC,CSVSGTGVNEQFF
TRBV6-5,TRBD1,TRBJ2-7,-,TGTGCCAGCAGCCGGGGACAGGGCTACGAGCAGTACTTC,CASSRGQGYEQYF
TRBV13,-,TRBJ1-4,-,TGTGCCAGCAGTTTCCTTAATGAAAAACTGTTTTTT,CASSFLNEKLFF
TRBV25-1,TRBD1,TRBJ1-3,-,TGTGCCAGCAGTGGACAGGGATCTGGAAACACCATATATTTT,CASSGQGSGNTIYF
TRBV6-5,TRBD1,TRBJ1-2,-,TGTGCCAGCAGTAGCAATGACAGGGGCAACTATGGCTACACCTTC,CASSSNDRGNYGYTF
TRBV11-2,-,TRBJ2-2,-,TGTGCCAGCAGCCCCCTGACTAGTTCCCCCGGGGAGCTGTTTTTT,CASSPLTSSPGELFF
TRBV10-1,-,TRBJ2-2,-,TGCGCCAGCATGGGGGAACCGAACACCGGGGAGCTGTTTTTT,CASMGEPNTGELFF
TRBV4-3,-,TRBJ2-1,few,TGCGCCAGCAGCCCTATAGACGGGGATCATGAGCAGTTCTTC,CASSPIDGDHEQFF
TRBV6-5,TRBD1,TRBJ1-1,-,TGTGCCAGCAGTCTTGACAGGGGAATGAACACTGAAGCTTTCTTT,CASSLDRGMNTEAFF
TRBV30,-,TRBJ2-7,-,TGTGCCTGGAGGCAGACAGGGCGGGACCGAGAGCAGTACTTC,CAWRQTGRDREQYF
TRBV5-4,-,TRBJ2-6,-,TGTGCCAGCAGCTTGGGAGGCCTAGGTTCTGGGGCCAACGTCCTGACTTTC,CASSLGGLGSGANVLTF